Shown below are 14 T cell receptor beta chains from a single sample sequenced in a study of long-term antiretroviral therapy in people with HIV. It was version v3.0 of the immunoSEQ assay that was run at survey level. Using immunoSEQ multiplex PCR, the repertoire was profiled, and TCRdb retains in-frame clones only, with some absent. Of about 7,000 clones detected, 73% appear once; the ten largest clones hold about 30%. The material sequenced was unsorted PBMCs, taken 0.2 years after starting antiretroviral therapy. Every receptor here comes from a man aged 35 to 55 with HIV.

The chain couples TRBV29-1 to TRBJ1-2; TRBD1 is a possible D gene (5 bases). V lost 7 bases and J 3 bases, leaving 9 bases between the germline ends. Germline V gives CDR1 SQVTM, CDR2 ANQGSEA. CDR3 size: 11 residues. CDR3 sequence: CSAGGDYGYTF. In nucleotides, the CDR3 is TGCAGCGCCGGGGGGGACTATGGCTACACCTTC. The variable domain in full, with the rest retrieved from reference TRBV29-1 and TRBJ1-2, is SAVISQKPSRDICQRGTSLTIQCQVDSQVTMMFWYRQQPGQSLTLIATANQGSEATYESGFVIDKFPISRPNLTFSTLTVSNMSPEDSSIYLCSAGGDYGYTFGSGTRLTVV.

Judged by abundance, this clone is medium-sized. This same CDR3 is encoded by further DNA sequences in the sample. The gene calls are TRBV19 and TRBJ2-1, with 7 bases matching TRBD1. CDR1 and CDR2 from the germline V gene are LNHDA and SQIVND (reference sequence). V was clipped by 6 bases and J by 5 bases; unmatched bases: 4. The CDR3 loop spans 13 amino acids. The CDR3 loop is CASSPGQNNEQFF. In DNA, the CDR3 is TGTGCCAGTAGCCCGGGACAGAACAATGAGCAGTTCTTC.

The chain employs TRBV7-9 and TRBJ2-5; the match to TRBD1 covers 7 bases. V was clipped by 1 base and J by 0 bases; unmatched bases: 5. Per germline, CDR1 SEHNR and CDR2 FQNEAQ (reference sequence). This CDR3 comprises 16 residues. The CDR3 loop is CASSLGQGGDQETQYF. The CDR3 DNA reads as TGTGCCAGCAGCTTAGGACAGGGCGGAGACCAAGAGACCCAGTACTTC.

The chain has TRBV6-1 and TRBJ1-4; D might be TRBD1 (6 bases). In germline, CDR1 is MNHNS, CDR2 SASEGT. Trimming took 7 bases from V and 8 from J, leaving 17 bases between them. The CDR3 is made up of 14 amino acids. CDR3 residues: CASTPGTISEKLFF. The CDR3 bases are TGTGCCAGCACCCCCGGGACAATATCAGAAAAACTGTTTTTT.

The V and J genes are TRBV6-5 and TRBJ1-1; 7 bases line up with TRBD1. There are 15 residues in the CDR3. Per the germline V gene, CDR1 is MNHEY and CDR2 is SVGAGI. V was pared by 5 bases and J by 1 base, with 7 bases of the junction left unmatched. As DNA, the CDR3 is TGTGCCAGCAGTGCGTCGGGACAGCCGAACACTGAAGCTTTCTTT. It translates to CASSASGQPNTEAFF.

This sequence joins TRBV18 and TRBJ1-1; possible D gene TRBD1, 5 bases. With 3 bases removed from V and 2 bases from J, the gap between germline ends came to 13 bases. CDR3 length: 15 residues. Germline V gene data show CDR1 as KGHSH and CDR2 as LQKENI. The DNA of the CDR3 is TGTGCCAGCTCACCCATGAGAACAGGAAACACTGAAGCTTTCTTT. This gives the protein CASSPMRTGNTEAFF.

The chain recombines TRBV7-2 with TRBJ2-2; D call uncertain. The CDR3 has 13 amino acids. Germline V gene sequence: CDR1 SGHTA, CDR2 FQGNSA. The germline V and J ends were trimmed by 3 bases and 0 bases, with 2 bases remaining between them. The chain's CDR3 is CASSFPNTGELFF. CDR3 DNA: TGTGCCAGCAGCTTCCCGAACACCGGGGAGCTGTTTTTT. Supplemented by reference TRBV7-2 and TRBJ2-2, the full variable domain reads GAGVSQSPSNKVTEKGKDVELRCDPISGHTALYWYRQSLGQGLEFLIYFQGNSAPDKSGLPSDRFSAERTGGSVSTLTIQRTQQEDSAVYLCASSFPNTGELFFGEGSRLTVL.

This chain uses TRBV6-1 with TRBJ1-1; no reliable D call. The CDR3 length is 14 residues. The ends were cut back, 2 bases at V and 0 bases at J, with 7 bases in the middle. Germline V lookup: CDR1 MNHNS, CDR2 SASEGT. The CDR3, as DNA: TGTGCCAGCAGTGAACCCGGACTGAACACTGAAGCTTTCTTT. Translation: CASSEPGLNTEAFF.

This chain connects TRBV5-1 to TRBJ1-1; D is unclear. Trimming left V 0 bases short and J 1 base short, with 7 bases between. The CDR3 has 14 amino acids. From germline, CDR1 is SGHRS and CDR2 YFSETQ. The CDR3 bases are TGCGCCAGCAGCTTGGGGGCAGGGAACACTGAAGCTTTCTTT. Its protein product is CASSLGAGNTEAFF.

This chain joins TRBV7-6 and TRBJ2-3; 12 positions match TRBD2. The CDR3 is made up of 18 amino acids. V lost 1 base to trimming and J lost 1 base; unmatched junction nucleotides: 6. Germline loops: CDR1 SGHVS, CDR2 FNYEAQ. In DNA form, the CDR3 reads TGTGCCAGCAGCTTAGGCCCTAGCGGGGGGGCTCGCACAGATACGCAGTATTTT. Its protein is CASSLGPSGGARTDTQYF.

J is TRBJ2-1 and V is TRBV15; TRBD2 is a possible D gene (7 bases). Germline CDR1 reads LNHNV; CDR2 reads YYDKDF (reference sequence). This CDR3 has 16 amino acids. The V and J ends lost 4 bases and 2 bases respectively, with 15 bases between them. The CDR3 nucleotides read TGTGCCACCAGCACAATAGGGGGGGTCACCTACAATGAGCAGTTCTTC. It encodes CATSTIGGVTYNEQFF.

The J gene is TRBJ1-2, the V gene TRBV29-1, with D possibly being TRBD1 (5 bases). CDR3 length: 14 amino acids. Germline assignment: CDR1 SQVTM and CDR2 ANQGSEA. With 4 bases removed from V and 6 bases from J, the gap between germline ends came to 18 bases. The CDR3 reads CSVGPKAWGDGYTF. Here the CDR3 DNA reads TGCAGCGTTGGGCCTAAAGCGTGGGGGGATGGCTACACCTTC.

In nucleotides, the CDR3 is TGTGCCAGCAGTTGGGACAGCTACGAGCAGTACTTC. It yields the protein CASSWDSYEQYF. This chain connects TRBV6-6 to TRBJ2-7; TRBD1 agrees at 7 bases. The CDR3 totals 12 residues. The V segment lost 4 bases and the J segment 3 bases; nucleotides outside the gene matches: 0. The germline V gene has CDR1 MNHNY and CDR2 SVGAGI (reference sequence).

The CDR3: CASSWTISTEAFF. CDR3 nucleotides: TGTGCCAGCAGTTGGACGATCTCCACTGAAGCTTTCTTT. The chain couples TRBV6-6 to TRBJ1-1; no clear D. Germline V gene lookup returns CDR1 MNHNY and CDR2 SVGAGI (reference sequence). The CDR3 contains 13 residues. V gave up 4 bases and J gave up 4 bases, with 10 bases separating them.